This T cell receptor (beta chain) comes out of a study of blood T cell repertoires in COVID-19. Across the study: The study drew acute and convalescent COVID-19 samples from the United States, Italy and Spain. Nucleic acid was either cDNA or gDNA, and it came from T cells, B-cell-depleted T cells, or PBMCs.

In the source study's methods: Reference gene primer amplification gave estimated nucleated cell counts. Produced via immunoSEQ multiplex PCR; TCRdb's table is partial and in-frame only. The DNA gave D and trimming, while V, J and clone size come from that table. In the table there are 250,000 or so clones, roughly 89% of which are singletons. This sequence originates from a woman aged 40 to 55 who had recovered from COVID-19. Sequences were obtained from peripheral blood.

Written as DNA, the CDR3 is TGCGCCAGCAGCCAAGGGGGGCAGCGCGAGCAGTACTTC. Its protein is CASSQGGQREQYF. The chain links TRBV4-1 to TRBJ2-7; a weak D match, TRBD1 (6 bases). V lost 1 base, J lost 6 bases, and 10 bases lay in between. Germline loops: CDR1 MGHRA, CDR2 YSYEKL. CDR3 length: 13 amino acids.